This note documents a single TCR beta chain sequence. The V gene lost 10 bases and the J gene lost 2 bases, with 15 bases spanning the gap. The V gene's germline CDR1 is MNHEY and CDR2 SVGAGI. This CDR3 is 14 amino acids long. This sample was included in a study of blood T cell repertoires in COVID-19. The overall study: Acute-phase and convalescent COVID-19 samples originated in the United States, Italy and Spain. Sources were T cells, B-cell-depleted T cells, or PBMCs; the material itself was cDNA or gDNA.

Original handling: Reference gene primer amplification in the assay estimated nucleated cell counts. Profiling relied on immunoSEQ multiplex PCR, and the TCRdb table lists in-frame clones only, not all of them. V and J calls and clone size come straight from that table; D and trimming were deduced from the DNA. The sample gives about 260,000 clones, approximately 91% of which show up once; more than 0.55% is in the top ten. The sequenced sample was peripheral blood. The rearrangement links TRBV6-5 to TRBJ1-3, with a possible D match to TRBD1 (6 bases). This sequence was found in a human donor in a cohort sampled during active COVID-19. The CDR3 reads CATFRGGPGNTIYF. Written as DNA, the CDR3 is TGTGCCACTTTTCGGGGGGGCCCTGGAAACACCATATATTTT.